This T cell receptor (beta chain) originates from a study of blood T cell repertoires in COVID-19. Study-level information: Some COVID-19 samples were acute and others convalescent; all came from the United States, Italy and Spain. PBMCs, B-cell-depleted T cells, or T cells were the source of the cDNA or gDNA that made up the material.

Methods used by the authors: Nucleated cell counts were estimated from reference gene primer amplification. Measured with immunoSEQ multiplex PCR; TCRdb has only the in-frame clones, and not every one. From that table come the V and J calls and clone size; the DNA was used to work out D and trimming. This repertoire shows under 200,000 clones, 80% to 85% found once; its top ten account for 12% to 15%. The CDR3 length is 16 residues. V lost 3 bases and J lost 8; bases outside the gene matches: 15. Germline V gene sequence: CDR1 KGHSH, CDR2 LQKENI. The specimen sequenced was peripheral blood. This sequence originates from a man younger than 30 with active or convalescent COVID-19. The chain is built from TRBV18 and TRBJ1-2, with 7 bases that match TRBD1. CDR3 region: CASSPKLPTGTGGYTF. In nucleotides, the CDR3 is TGTGCCAGCTCACCGAAGCTCCCGACAGGGACCGGCGGCTACACCTTC.